These T cell receptor beta chains were read from a single sample in a study of T cells after yellow fever vaccination. TCRdb reprocessed the 5' RACE reads via MiXCR and lists one record per CDR3 protein. The sample holds some 350,000 distinct CDR3 sequences; roughly 8.7% are singletons and the top ten take 15% to 20%. The specimen was PBMCs, collected on the day of the first yellow fever vaccination. All receptors derive from a man aged 18-30 years who received the YFV17D yellow fever vaccine. CDR3s include the opening cysteine and the closing phenylalanine or tryptophan. D genes are given only for firm matches. Clone size is stated in some rows and not others, as once, few, many or a class when expanded.

D gene | clone size | J gene | V gene | CDR3 DNA | CDR3 protein
. | . | TRBJ2-7 | TRBV7-2 | TGTGCCAGCAGCTTAGGCTTAGGGGTGAGCGAGCAGTACTTC | CASSLGLGVSEQYF
TRBD1 | many | TRBJ1-1 | TRBV5-1 | TGCGCCAGCAGCTTGGGGACAGGATGGAACACTGAAGCTTTCTTT | CASSLGTGWNTEAFF
TRBD1 | . | TRBJ2-4 | TRBV5-4 | TGTGCCAGCAGCTTTCCGGGACAGGGCAAAAACATTCAGTACTTC | CASSFPGQGKNIQYF
. | . | TRBJ2-2 | TRBV3-1 | TGTGCCAGCAGCCAAACGCGCCTCGGGGAGCTGTTTTTT | CASSQTRLGELFF
. | few | TRBJ2-1 | TRBV4-1 | TGCGCCAGCAGCCCCCAGGTTGGGGGGCCCTATGAGCAGTTCTTC | CASSPQVGGPYEQFF
TRBD1 | few | TRBJ1-2 | TRBV5-6 | TGTGCCAGCAGCTGGAACAGGGGGCTTACGAACTATGGCTACACCTTC | CASSWNRGLTNYGYTF
. | once | TRBJ1-2 | TRBV27 | TGTGCCAGCAGTTTAGGAGGTTTGGCGGCCTACACCTTC | CASSLGGLAAYTF
. | many | TRBJ2-4 | TRBV28 | TGTGCCAGCAGTTCCAGGGACCACATTCAGTACTTC | CASSSRDHIQYF
. | . | TRBJ1-3 | TRBV5-1 | TGCGGCAGTCAGGAACCCTCTGGAAACACCATATATTTT | CGSQEPSGNTIYF
. | few | TRBJ2-3 | TRBV15 | TGTGCCACCAGCATCAGCGGCCCAGATACGCAGTATTTT | CATSISGPDTQYF
. | . | TRBJ2-7 | TRBV18 | TGTGCCAGCTCGCCCACCGCAGGGCCCAACTCGGAGCAGTACTTC | CASSPTAGPNSEQYF
TRBD1 | few | TRBJ1-5 | TRBV12-3/TRBV12-4 | TGTGCCAGCAGGGGACAGATTAATCAGCCCCAGCATTTT | CASRGQINQPQHF
. | . | TRBJ2-7 | TRBV4-1 | TGCGCCAGCAGCCAAGAAATAGCGAGCTCCTACGAGCAGTACTTC | CASSQEIASSYEQYF
TRBD1 | few | TRBJ2-3 | TRBV5-1 | TGCGCCAGCAGCTTAGGACAGGGGTGGGATACGCAGTATTTT | CASSLGQGWDTQYF
. | few | TRBJ1-1 | TRBV7-9 | TGTGCCAGCAGCCGGGAGCCAAGGGGAGCTTTCTTT | CASSREPRGAFF
TRBD1 | many | TRBJ2-2 | TRBV5-1 | TGCGCCAGCAGCCGACAGGGGGATGGGGAGCTGTTTTTT | CASSRQGDGELFF
. | few | TRBJ1-4 | TRBV25-1 | TGTGCCAGCAGTGAATATAGCACAGGGTTCTCAACTAATGAAAAACTGTTTTTT | CASSEYSTGFSTNEKLFF
. | . | TRBJ1-4 | TRBV6-1 | TGTGCCAGCAGTCAAGGGGGGCTCAATGAAAAACTGTTTTTT | CASSQGGLNEKLFF
. | many | TRBJ2-5 | TRBV7-9 | TGTGCCAGCAGCTTATCGGGACCGATGGAGACCCAGTACTTC | CASSLSGPMETQYF
TRBD2 | few | TRBJ2-1 | TRBV11-2 | TGTGCCAGCAGCTTAGTGTCGACTAGCGGGGGAACCCAGAGCTCCTACAATGAGCAGTTCTTC | CASSLVSTSGGTQSSYNEQFF
TRBD1 | . | TRBJ2-7 | TRBV6-5 | TGTGCCAGCAGTTACTCAAGGACAGGGGGCTACGAGCAGTACTTC | CASSYSRTGGYEQYF
TRBD1 | many | TRBJ1-5 | TRBV19 | TGTGCCAGTAGTATCGCCCGACAGGGATGGATTCAGCCCCAGCATTTT | CASSIARQGWIQPQHF
. | . | TRBJ1-2 | TRBV5-1 | TGCGCCAGCACCGGGGGAGACTATGGCTACACCTTC | CASTGGDYGYTF
. | many | TRBJ2-1 | TRBV29-1 | TGCAGCGTTGGACAAACCTACAATGAGCAGTTCTTC | CSVGQTYNEQFF
. | . | TRBJ2-5 | TRBV27 | TGTGCCAGCAGTTTAGGTGGCAGGGAGTGGGAGACCCAGTACTTC | CASSLGGREWETQYF
. | many | TRBJ2-5 | TRBV7-9 | TGTGCCAGCAGCTTACTAGCGACGAACCAAGAGACCCAGTACTTC | CASSLLATNQETQYF
. | . | TRBJ2-7 | TRBV29-1 | TGCAGCGTTGCCAAGGCAGGGTCATACGAGCAGTACTTC | CSVAKAGSYEQYF
. | few | TRBJ1-1 | TRBV5-1 | TGCGCCAGCAGCTTGAGGCTTGGGGGCCAGGGGAACACTGAAGCTTTCTTT | CASSLRLGGQGNTEAFF
TRBD1 | many | TRBJ2-1 | TRBV5-1 | TGCGCCAGCAGCCTAAGGGACAGGGGGTCCGATGAGCAGTTCTTC | CASSLRDRGSDEQFF
. | . | TRBJ2-7 | TRBV20-1 | TGCAGTGCTCCCTTGGGGGTTTTTAGCTCCTACGAGCAGTACTTC | CSAPLGVFSSYEQYF